These 15 T cell receptor beta chains came from one sample sequenced in a study of T cells after yellow fever vaccination. One entry per CDR3 protein, called by TCRdb with MiXCR from the 5' RACE reads. The sample gives approximately 510,000 distinct CDR3 sequences, 20% to 25% of which show up once; about 16% is in the top ten. Specimen: PBMCs, collected approximately 22 days after the first yellow fever vaccination. The receptors stem from a man in his late teens or twenties who received the YFV17D yellow fever vaccine.

The chain uses TRBV25-1 and TRBJ2-3; D is perhaps TRBD1 or TRBD2 (5 bases each). V gave up 6 bases and J gave up 3 bases, with 16 bases separating them. This CDR3 region has 15 residues. Germline V gene lookup returns CDR1 MGHDK and CDR2 SYGVNS. In DNA, the CDR3 is TGTGCCAGCAGCGCCCCGGGACCAGCGACAGATACGCAGTATTTT. This sequence encodes CASSAPGPATDTQYF.

This chain joins TRBV19 and TRBJ2-4, with D possibly being TRBD1 (6 bases). The CDR3 spans 16 residues. Germline V CDR1 and CDR2: LNHDA, SQIVND (reference sequence). Trimming left V 4 bases short and J 0 bases short, with 13 bases between. CDR3 DNA sequence: TGTGCCAGTAGTAGAGTGGACAGTGTAGCCAAAAACATTCAGTACTTC. Encoded protein: CASSRVDSVAKNIQYF.

This chain links TRBV7-2 with TRBJ1-4; D remains ambiguous. The germline V gene encodes CDR1 SGHTA and CDR2 FQGNSA. Trimming left V 2 bases short and J 7 bases short, with 5 bases between. The CDR3 loop spans 12 amino acids. The CDR3 DNA reads as TGTGCCAGCAGCTTATATTGTGAAAAACTGTTTTTT. Protein product: CASSLYCEKLFF.

On this clonotype: One junction end disagrees with the germline gene, perhaps due to a read error. The chain links TRBV7-7 to TRBJ2-2; tentatively, D is TRBD1 (7 bases). The CDR3 is made up of 17 amino acids. CDR1 and CDR2 (germline): SSHAT, FNYEAQ (reference sequence). The CDR3 protein is CASSRRSDREVTGELFF. For the CDR3, the DNA is TGTGCTAGCAGCCGGCGCTCAGACAGGGAGGTCACCGGGGAGCTGTTTTTT.

This clonotype was recorded a few times. The chain joins TRBV9 to TRBJ1-5; D may be TRBD1 (5 bases). The V and J ends lost 2 bases and 0 bases respectively, with 6 bases between them. CDR1 is SGDLS and CDR2 is YYNGEE in the germline V gene. The CDR3 extends over 14 amino acids. CDR3 nucleotide sequence: TGTGCCAGCAGCGTGGGGGGTAGCAATCAGCCCCAGCATTTT. Its translation: CASSVGGSNQPQHF.

This clonotype was seen a handful of times. This chain links TRBV7-8 with TRBJ2-3, with 14 positions matching TRBD2. The junction had 9 bases not matched to a gene; V was cut back by 5 bases and J by 8 bases. This CDR3 has 16 amino acids. From germline, CDR1 is SGHVS and CDR2 FQNEAQ. The CDR3 protein is CASSPQTSGGASTQYF. The CDR3 DNA is TGTGCCAGCAGCCCGCAGACTAGCGGGGGGGCGAGTACGCAGTATTTT.

This clonotype was found a few times. This sequence joins TRBV2 and TRBJ2-5; 7 bases are a match to TRBD1. The CDR3 sequence is 18 residues long. CDR1 SNHLY and CDR2 FYNNEI come from the germline V gene. Trimming cost V 7 bases and J 0 bases; bases outside gene matches: 17. DNA of the CDR3: TGTGCCAGCAACGAAAGGGCCTCGTGGGGGACAGACCAAGAGACCCAGTACTTC. Its translation is CASNERASWGTDQETQYF.

This clonotype was seen a single time. The genes are TRBV5-1 and TRBJ1-1; TRBD1 matches 8 bases. CDR1 and CDR2 (germline): SGHRS, YFSETQ. Unmatched junction bases numbered 7, after V lost 4 bases and J lost 11 bases. This CDR3 is 12 amino acids long. DNA for the CDR3: TGCGCCAGCAGCCCAACAGGGGGAATGGCTTTCTTT. Translated, it gives CASSPTGGMAFF.

The sample holds a few counts of this clonotype. The chain combines TRBV27 with TRBJ1-5; D possibly corresponds to TRBD1 (6 bases). The length of the CDR3 is 16 residues. Trimming left V 4 bases short and J 1 base short, with 14 bases between. CDR1 is MNHEY, CDR2 SMNVEV, per germline (reference sequence). The DNA of the CDR3 is TGTGCCAGCAGTTCCAGAGGGGGGATGAGCAATCAGCCCCAGCATTTT. It encodes CASSSRGGMSNQPQHF.

CDR3 amino acids: CAGARLATQYF. In DNA, the CDR3 is TGTGCAGGAGCTCGCTTAGCTACGCAGTATTTT. The V call is TRBV7-9, the J call TRBJ2-3, with no clear D. CDR1 and CDR2 from the germline V gene are SEHNR and FQNEAQ (reference sequence). The CDR3 covers 11 residues.

This rearrangement joins TRBV4-1 to TRBJ1-4; 7 bases line up with TRBD1. The CDR3 sequence is 14 residues long. J gave up 8 bases and V 4 bases, and 7 bases lay outside the gene matches. Germline-derived CDR1 and CDR2 are MGHRA and YSYEKL. This chain's CDR3 is CASSPGDSPEKLFF. DNA of the CDR3: TGCGCCAGCAGCCCGGGGGACAGTCCAGAAAAACTGTTTTTT.

This clonotype was counted between two and nine times. The chain carries TRBV6-1 and TRBJ2-5; TRBD1 matches at 8 bases. The length of the CDR3 is 13 residues. The germline V gene has CDR1 MNHNS and CDR2 SASEGT. Unmatched junction bases numbered 4, after V lost 5 bases and J lost 5 bases. CDR3 sequence reads: CASSRGQVETQYF. CDR3 nucleotide sequence: TGTGCCAGCAGTAGGGGACAGGTGGAGACCCAGTACTTC.

This chain joins TRBV29-1 and TRBJ2-2; TRBD1 might be the D (6 bases). The CDR3 sequence is 14 residues long. Germline values: CDR1 SQVTM, CDR2 ANQGSEA. Trimming left V 7 bases short and J 4 bases short, with 16 bases between. CDR3 coding DNA: TGCAGCGGGTACAGGGATGAGAGCACCGGGGAGCTGTTTTTT. Translation gives CSGYRDESTGELFF.

The chain joins TRBV20-1 to TRBJ2-3, with D possibly TRBD2 on 6 matching bases. CDR3 length equals 14 residues. Germline V CDR1 and CDR2: DFQATT, SNEGSKA (reference sequence). The V gene lost 8 bases and the J gene lost 3 bases, with 18 bases spanning the gap. In DNA form, the CDR3 reads TGCAGTCTAGTCGCGGGGTTTTGGACAGATACGCAGTATTTT. Amino acids: CSLVAGFWTDTQYF.

This clonotype was observed a few times. The rearrangement uses TRBV7-2 and TRBJ2-5; D is undetermined. V lost 4 bases and J lost 6, with 12 bases in between. The CDR3 extends over 13 amino acids. Germline V CDR1 and CDR2: SGHTA, FQGNSA. The CDR3 reads CASSWEGWKTQYF. The CDR3 nucleotides are TGTGCCAGCAGCTGGGAAGGGTGGAAGACCCAGTACTTC.